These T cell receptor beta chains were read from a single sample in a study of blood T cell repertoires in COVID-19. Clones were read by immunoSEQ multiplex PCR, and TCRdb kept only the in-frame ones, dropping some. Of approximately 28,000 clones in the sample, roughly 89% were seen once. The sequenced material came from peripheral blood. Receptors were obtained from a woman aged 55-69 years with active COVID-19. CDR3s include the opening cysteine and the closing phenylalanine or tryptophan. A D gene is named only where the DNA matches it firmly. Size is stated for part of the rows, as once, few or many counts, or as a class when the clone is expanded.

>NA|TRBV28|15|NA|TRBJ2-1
CASSPPGLQFNEQFF
TGTGCCAGCAGTCCTCCGGGACTCCAATTCAATGAGCAGTTCTTC
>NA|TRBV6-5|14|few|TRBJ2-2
CASRYSSGTGELFF
TGTGCCAGCAGATACAGCTCCGGCACCGGGGAGCTGTTTTTT
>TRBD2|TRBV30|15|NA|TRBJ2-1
CAWSGGRASSNEQFF
TGTGCCTGGAGTGGGGGGAGGGCTTCCAGCAATGAGCAGTTCTTC
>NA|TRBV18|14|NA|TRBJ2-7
CASSPVGADYEQYF
TGTGCCAGCTCACCAGTGGGGGCAGACTACGAGCAGTACTTC
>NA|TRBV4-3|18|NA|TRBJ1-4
CASSQVGRAGPTNEKLFF
TGCGCCAGCAGCCAAGTCGGAAGGGCAGGGCCCACTAATGAAAAACTGTTTTTT
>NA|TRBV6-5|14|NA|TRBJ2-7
CASRPGVNAYEQYF
TGTGCCAGCAGGCCGGGGGTTAATGCTTACGAGCAGTACTTC
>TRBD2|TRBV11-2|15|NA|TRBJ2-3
CASRKAGGRSDTQYF
TGTGCCAGCAGGAAAGCGGGAGGCCGGTCAGATACGCAGTATTTT
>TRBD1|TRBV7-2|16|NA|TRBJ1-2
CASSLGIRGQAYGYTF
TGTGCCAGCAGCTTAGGTATCAGGGGGCAAGCCTATGGCTACACCTTC
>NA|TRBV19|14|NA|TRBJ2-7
CASSPGKRLWEQYF
TGTGCCAGTAGCCCGGGGAAGAGGCTATGGGAGCAGTACTTC
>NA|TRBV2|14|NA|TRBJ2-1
CASNGGSSYNEQFF
TGTGCCAGCAATGGCGGTAGCTCCTACAATGAGCAGTTCTTC
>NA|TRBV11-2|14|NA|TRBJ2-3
CASSRDINTDTQYF
TGTGCCAGCAGCAGGGACATTAACACAGATACGCAGTATTTT
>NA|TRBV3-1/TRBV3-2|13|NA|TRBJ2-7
CASSQLTGYEQYF
TGTGCCAGCAGCCAGCTGACAGGCTACGAGCAGTACTTC
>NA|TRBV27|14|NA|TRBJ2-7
CASSQSANSYEQYF
TGTGCCAGCAGCCAAAGCGCGAACTCCTACGAGCAGTACTTC
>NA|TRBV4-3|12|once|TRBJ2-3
CASSDYRDTQYF
TGCGCCAGCAGCGACTACAGAGATACGCAGTATTTT
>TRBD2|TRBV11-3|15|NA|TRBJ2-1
CASSLARERGNEQFF
TGTGCCAGCAGCTTAGCGCGGGAGAGGGGAAATGAGCAGTTCTTC
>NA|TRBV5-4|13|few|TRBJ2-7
CASSLGRDYEQYF
TGTGCCAGCAGCTTAGGCAGGGACTACGAGCAGTACTTC
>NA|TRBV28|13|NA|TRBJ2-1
CASSLYGGNEQFF
TGTGCCAGCAGTCTGTACGGGGGCAATGAGCAGTTCTTC
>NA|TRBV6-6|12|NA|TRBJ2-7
CASSYPEGEQYF
TGTGCCAGCAGTTACCCGGAGGGGGAGCAGTACTTC
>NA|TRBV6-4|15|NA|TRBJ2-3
CATSRQGHSTDTQYF
TGTGCCACTTCGAGGCAGGGGCATAGCACAGATACGCAGTATTTT
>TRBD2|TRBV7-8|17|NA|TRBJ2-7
CASSLAAGAGGSYEQYF
TGTGCCAGCAGCTTAGCCGCGGGAGCGGGGGGATCCTACGAGCAGTACTTC
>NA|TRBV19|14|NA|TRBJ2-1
CASSIGRVNNEQFF
TGTGCCAGTAGTATAGGCAGGGTCAACAATGAGCAGTTCTTC
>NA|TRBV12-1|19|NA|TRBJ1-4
CASSFGELNEKLRREKLFF
TGTGCCAGCAGCTTTGGAGAACTTAATGAAAAACTACGTAGGGAAAAACTGTTTTTT
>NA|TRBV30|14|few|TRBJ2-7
CAWSSRSRAGEQYF
TGTGCCTGGAGTTCCCGCTCGAGGGCTGGGGAGCAGTACTTC
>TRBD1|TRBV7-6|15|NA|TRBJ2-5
CASSPYAGGMETQYF
TGTGCCAGCAGCCCCTACGCAGGGGGTATGGAGACCCAGTACTTC
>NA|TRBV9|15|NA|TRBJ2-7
CASSVGNRGGHEQYF
TGTGCCAGCAGCGTAGGGAATAGGGGAGGCCACGAGCAGTACTTC
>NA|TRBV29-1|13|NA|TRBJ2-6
CSVESSGANVLTF
TGCAGCGTTGAGAGCTCTGGGGCCAACGTCCTGACTTTC
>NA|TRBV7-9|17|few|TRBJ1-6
CASSRGQIGAYNSPLHF
TGTGCCAGCAGCCGGGGACAAATAGGGGCCTATAATTCACCCCTCCACTTT
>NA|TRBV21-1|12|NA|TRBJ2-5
CASGDRGETQYF
TGTGCCAGTGGGGACAGGGGAGAGACCCAGTACTTC
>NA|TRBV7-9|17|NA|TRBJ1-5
CASSLTGAGWSNQPQHF
TGTGCCAGCAGCTTAACCGGGGCGGGGTGGAGCAATCAGCCCCAGCATTTT
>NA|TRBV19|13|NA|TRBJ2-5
CASSIFGRGTQYF
TGTGCCAGTAGTATATTTGGCCGGGGGACCCAGTACTTC
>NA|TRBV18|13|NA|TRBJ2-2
CASSPSPTGELFF
TGTGCCAGCTCACCGAGTCCTACCGGGGAGCTGTTTTTT
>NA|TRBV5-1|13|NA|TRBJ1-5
CASSLQGNQPQHF
TGCGCCAGCAGCTTACAGGGCAATCAGCCCCAGCATTTT
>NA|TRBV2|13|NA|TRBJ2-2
CASSAGDAGELFF
TGTGCCAGCAGCGCCGGGGATGCCGGGGAGCTGTTTTTT
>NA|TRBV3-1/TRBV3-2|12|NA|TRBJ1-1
CASSRGSTEAFF
TGTGCCAGCAGCAGGGGGTCAACTGAAGCTTTCTTT
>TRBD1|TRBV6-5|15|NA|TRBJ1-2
CASSSPGTGGRDYTF
TGTGCCAGCAGTTCCCCCGGGACAGGGGGAAGGGACTACACCTTC
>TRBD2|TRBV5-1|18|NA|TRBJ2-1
CASSLYGTSLPPHNEQFF
TGCGCCAGCAGCTTGTACGGGACTAGTTTGCCCCCCCACAATGAGCAGTTCTTC
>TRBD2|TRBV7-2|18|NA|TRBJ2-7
CASSSAPYSGRAPGEQYF
TGTGCCAGCAGCTCCGCCCCCTATAGCGGGAGGGCTCCGGGGGAGCAGTACTTC
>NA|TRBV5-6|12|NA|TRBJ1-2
CASTLGVYGYTF
TGTGCCAGCACCCTCGGGGTTTATGGCTACACCTTC
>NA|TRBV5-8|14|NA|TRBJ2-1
CASSPGGSVNEQFF
TGTGCCAGCAGCCCAGGGGGGAGCGTAAATGAGCAGTTCTTC
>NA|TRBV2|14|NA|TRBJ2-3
CASSVGLGADTQYF
TGTGCCAGCAGTGTAGGCCTAGGGGCAGATACGCAGTATTTT
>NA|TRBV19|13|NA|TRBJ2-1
CASNGAFGNEQFF
TGTGCCAGTAATGGGGCCTTCGGGAATGAGCAGTTCTTC
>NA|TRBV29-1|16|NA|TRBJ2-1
CSVESDLAGISDEQFF
TGCAGCGTTGAGTCCGACTTGGCGGGAATCAGCGATGAGCAGTTCTTC
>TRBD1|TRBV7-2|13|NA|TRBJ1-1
CASTETGGTEAFF
TGTGCCAGCACCGAGACAGGGGGCACTGAAGCTTTCTTT
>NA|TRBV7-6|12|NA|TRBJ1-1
CASTSSNTEAFF
TGTGCCAGCACTAGTAGTAACACTGAAGCTTTCTTT
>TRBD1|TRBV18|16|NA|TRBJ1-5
CASSSGQPISNQPQHF
TGTGCCAGCTCATCGGGACAGCCTATTAGCAATCAGCCCCAGCATTTT
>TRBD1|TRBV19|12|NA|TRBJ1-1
CASSPGGLPAFF
TGTGCCAGTAGCCCAGGGGGACTTCCAGCTTTCTTT
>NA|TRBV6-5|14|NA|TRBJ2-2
CASIRTGDTGELFF
TGTGCCAGCATCAGGACGGGGGACACCGGGGAGCTGTTTTTT
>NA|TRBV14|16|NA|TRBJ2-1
CASSQGGRKPYNEQFF
TGTGCCAGCAGCCAAGGGGGGCGGAAGCCCTACAATGAGCAGTTCTTC
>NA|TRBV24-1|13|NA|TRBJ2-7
CATSDRSSYEQYF
TGTGCCACCAGTGACCGGTCCTCCTACGAGCAGTACTTC
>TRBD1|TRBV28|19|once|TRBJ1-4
CASSRRQGAMSWANEKLFF
TGTGCCAGCAGCCGGAGACAGGGGGCCATGAGTTGGGCTAATGAAAAACTGTTTTTT
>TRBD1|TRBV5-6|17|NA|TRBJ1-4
CASSARQGFGTNEKLFF
TGTGCCAGCAGCGCGAGACAGGGTTTTGGAACTAATGAAAAACTGTTTTTT
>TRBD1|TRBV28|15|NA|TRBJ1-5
CASSRQGVFHQPQHF
TGTGCCAGCAGCCGACAGGGAGTATTTCATCAGCCCCAGCATTTT
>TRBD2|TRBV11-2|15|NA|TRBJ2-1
CASSPAGVGSREQFF
TGTGCCAGCAGCCCCGCGGGAGTGGGGAGCCGGGAGCAGTTCTTC
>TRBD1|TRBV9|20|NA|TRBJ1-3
CASSGGLFGTGEEGGNTIYF
TGTGCCAGCAGCGGGGGTCTCTTTGGGACAGGGGAAGAGGGTGGAAACACCATATATTTT
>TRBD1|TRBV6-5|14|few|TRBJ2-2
CASSGTGRTGELFF
TGTGCCAGCAGCGGGACAGGGAGAACCGGGGAGCTGTTTTTT
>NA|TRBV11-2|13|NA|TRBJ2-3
CASSLESTDTQYF
TGTGCCAGCAGCTTAGAGTCGACAGATACGCAGTATTTT
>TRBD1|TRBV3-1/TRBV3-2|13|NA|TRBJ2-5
CASWDRNQETQYF
TGTGCCAGCTGGGACAGGAACCAAGAGACCCAGTACTTC
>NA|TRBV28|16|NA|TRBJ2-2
CASSLLRDPRVGELFF
TGTGCCAGCAGTTTATTGCGGGACCCCCGGGTCGGGGAGCTGTTTTTT
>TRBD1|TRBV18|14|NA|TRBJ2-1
CASSPSQGAGEQFF
TGTGCCAGCTCACCATCCCAGGGGGCGGGTGAGCAGTTCTTC